The subject of this entry is one T cell receptor (beta chain). The table came from immunoSEQ multiplex PCR; TCRdb's copy has only in-frame clones and leaves some out. This table holds some 110,000 clones, roughly 89% found once. The sample comes from a study of T cell changes during pregnancy in multiple sclerosis. Trimming cost V 3 bases and J 2 bases; bases outside gene matches: 5. The CDR3 extends over 15 amino acids. Per the germline V gene, CDR1 is LNHDA and CDR2 is SQIVND (reference sequence). This receptor was identified in a female donor with multiple sclerosis, enrolled in a pregnancy study. The sample in question was peripheral blood, obtained before pregnancy. This chain links TRBV19 with TRBJ1-2; 8 positions match TRBD1. The CDR3 sequence is CASSIRQGMNYGYTF. The CDR3 DNA is TGTGCCAGTAGTATCCGACAGGGGATGAACTATGGCTACACCTTC.